The 3 T cell receptor beta chains listed next were all sequenced from one sample in a study of cytomegalovirus exposure and HLA in healthy donors. Use of 60 Vbeta and 13 Jbeta primers characterized the PCR. Assay: immunoSEQ multiplex PCR; the TCRdb copy retains only in-frame clones and omits some. In the table there are about 150,000 clones, approximately 80% of which are singletons. The source material was PBMCs. These TCRs come from a woman aged 45-59 years in good health and CMV-seropositive.

This clone has only a few counts. The chain recombines TRBV7-2 with TRBJ1-2; D is ambiguous. V gave up 5 bases and J gave up 1 base, with 14 bases separating them. CDR1 is SGHTA, CDR2 FQGNSA, per germline. This CDR3 has 15 residues. The CDR3 sequence is CASSPQGVDNYGYTF. The DNA for the CDR3 is TGTGCCAGCAGCCCGCAAGGAGTTGATAACTATGGCTACACCTTC.

The table lists this clone with a count of one. The chain is built from TRBV30 and TRBJ1-6, with D possibly being TRBD1 (5 bases). Germline-derived CDR1 and CDR2 are GTSNPN and SVGIG (reference sequence). The CDR3 has 17 residues. The V end was cut by 0 bases, the J end by 8 bases, with 20 bases between. The CDR3 loop reads CAWSVYRPGLFDSPLHF. In DNA form, the CDR3 reads TGTGCCTGGAGTGTATATCGCCCAGGGCTTTTTGATTCACCCCTCCACTTT.

This clone was observed a few times. V and J are TRBV27 and TRBJ2-4, with 8 positions matching TRBD1. CDR1 MNHEY and CDR2 SMNVEV come from the germline V gene (reference sequence). The CDR3 length is 18 residues. V lost 0 bases and J lost 1; bases outside the gene matches: 8. CDR3 sequence: CASSLSPARGLAKNIQYF. DNA of the CDR3: TGTGCCAGCAGTTTATCCCCGGCCAGGGGGCTCGCCAAAAACATTCAGTACTTC.